Listed below are T cell receptor beta chains from one sample, sequenced in a study of blood T cells in healthy people across ages. A single record per CDR3 protein comes from TCRdb applying MiXCR to the 5' RACE reads. The table has hundreds of thousands of distinct CDR3 sequences, 58% seen once. Input material: blood. The source of these receptors is a man younger than 40 in good health. CDR3s include the opening cysteine and the closing phenylalanine or tryptophan. D genes are given only for firm matches. Not every row has a clone size; where given, it reads once, few, many or a size class.

J	size	V	length	D	CDR3	DNA
TRBJ2-7	NA	TRBV13	14	NA	CASSPRGLSSEQYF	TGTGCCAGCAGCCCCCGAGGCCTCAGTTCCGAGCAGTACTTC
TRBJ2-7	few	TRBV29-1	12	TRBD1	CSAGDRRHEQYF	TGCAGCGCCGGGGACAGGCGGCACGAGCAGTACTTC
TRBJ2-5	NA	TRBV14	13	NA	CASTRGYQETQYF	TGTGCCAGCACCAGAGGGTACCAAGAGACCCAGTACTTC
TRBJ2-1	NA	TRBV6-5	15	TRBD1	CASSIDRGAHNEQFF	TGTGCCAGCAGTATCGACAGGGGAGCACACAATGAGCAGTTCTTC
TRBJ2-6	NA	TRBV10-3	14	NA	CAISDNSGANVLTF	TGTGCCATCAGTGACAACTCTGGGGCCAACGTCCTGACTTTC
TRBJ2-5	NA	TRBV2	17	TRBD2	CASSNPGLGKYQETQYF	TGTGCCAGCAGTAATCCGGGACTAGGGAAGTACCAAGAGACCCAGTACTTC
TRBJ1-5	NA	TRBV7-9	14	NA	CASSSPRGNQPQHF	TGTGCCAGCAGCTCCCCAAGGGGCAATCAGCCCCAGCATTTT
TRBJ2-1	once	TRBV10-3	13	TRBD2	CAISVIGGNEQFF	TGTGCCATCAGTGTAATCGGGGGGAATGAGCAGTTCTTC
TRBJ2-3	NA	TRBV19	13	NA	CASSGVSTDTQYF	TGTGCCAGTAGCGGAGTTAGCACAGATACGCAGTATTTT
TRBJ1-2	NA	TRBV12-3/TRBV12-4	13	TRBD1	CASSLPGGGRYTF	TGTGCCAGCAGCCTCCCAGGGGGCGGTCGCTACACCTTC
TRBJ2-1	NA	TRBV10-3	15	TRBD2	CAISLAGGKRNEQFF	TGTGCCATCAGTCTAGCGGGAGGGAAAAGGAATGAGCAGTTCTTC
TRBJ2-2	NA	TRBV7-9	14	NA	CAGRGGVNTGELFF	TGTGCCGGACGAGGAGGGGTGAACACCGGGGAGCTGTTTTTT
TRBJ2-7	NA	TRBV10-3	11	NA	CAIKRGFEQYF	TGTGCCATCAAAAGGGGGTTCGAGCAGTACTTC
TRBJ2-1	few	TRBV7-9	17	TRBD2	CASSFASSGPSYNEQFF	TGTGCCAGCAGCTTTGCTAGTAGCGGGCCTTCCTACAATGAGCAGTTCTTC
TRBJ2-7	NA	TRBV7-2	15	NA	CASSLGYYTNYEQYF	TGTGCCAGCAGCTTAGGGTATTATACTAACTACGAGCAGTACTTC
TRBJ2-3	NA	TRBV7-2	15	NA	CASSLANGFTDTQYF	TGTGCCAGCAGCTTAGCGAACGGATTCACAGATACGCAGTATTTT
TRBJ2-1	NA	TRBV20-1	14	NA	CSASSSGEYNEQFF	TGCAGTGCTAGTTCGTCAGGGGAGTACAATGAGCAGTTCTTC
TRBJ1-2	NA	TRBV5-6	18	TRBD1	CASSYSWGQGTFEHGYTF	TGTGCCAGCAGCTATTCATGGGGACAGGGAACATTTGAACATGGCTACACCTTC
TRBJ2-3	NA	TRBV20-1	16	NA	CSARGIGREKADTQYF	TGCAGTGCTAGGGGAATAGGCCGGGAGAAGGCAGATACGCAGTATTTT
TRBJ2-7	many	TRBV28	13	NA	CASSLPGSYEQYF	TGTGCCAGCAGTTTACCGGGATCCTACGAGCAGTACTTC
TRBJ1-5	NA	TRBV7-9	14	TRBD1	CASSPGGFDQPQHF	TGTGCCAGCAGCCCAGGGGGATTCGATCAGCCCCAGCATTTT
TRBJ2-3	NA	TRBV18	13	NA	CASQDGSTDTQYF	TGTGCCAGCCAAGACGGAAGCACAGATACGCAGTATTTT
TRBJ1-2	few	TRBV3-1	14	NA	CASSHNGQTYGYTF	TGTGCCAGCAGCCATAATGGACAGACCTATGGCTACACCTTC
TRBJ1-1	NA	TRBV28	15	NA	CASSFSGRNPGGAFF	TGTGCCAGCAGTTTTTCAGGGAGAAACCCCGGTGGAGCTTTCTTT
TRBJ2-5	NA	TRBV5-1	17	TRBD2	CASSDGTSVQAGETQYF	TGCGCCAGCAGCGACGGGACTAGCGTCCAAGCGGGAGAGACCCAGTACTTC
TRBJ1-5	once	TRBV2	12	NA	CASRGLDQPQHF	TGTGCCAGCAGGGGGCTTGATCAGCCCCAGCATTTT
TRBJ2-7	few	TRBV20-1	13	NA	CSATRTPPYEQYF	TGCAGTGCCACCCGGACACCACCCTACGAGCAGTACTTC
TRBJ2-7	once	TRBV28	15	NA	CASSFYRTASYEQYF	TGTGCCAGCAGTTTCTATAGGACAGCGTCCTACGAGCAGTACTTC
TRBJ1-4	NA	TRBV25-1	15	NA	CASSDRGTTNEKLFF	TGTGCCAGCAGTGATCGGGGGACAACTAATGAAAAACTGTTTTTT
TRBJ2-3	once	TRBV7-9	15	NA	CASSLAGGSSDTQYF	TGTGCCAGCAGCTTAGCCGGAGGGAGCTCAGATACGCAGTATTTT
TRBJ2-7	few	TRBV10-3	12	NA	CAIDTGFNEQYF	TGTGCCATCGATACAGGGTTCAACGAGCAGTACTTC
TRBJ2-3	NA	TRBV6-5	16	TRBD2	CASSYSAAGILDTQYF	TGTGCCAGCAGTTACTCTGCAGCGGGGATATTGGATACGCAGTATTTT
TRBJ2-4	NA	TRBV27	17	NA	CASRPQFGGIAKNIQYF	TGTGCCAGCAGGCCTCAATTTGGGGGCATAGCCAAAAACATTCAGTACTTC
TRBJ2-1	NA	TRBV28	23	TRBD2	CASRPFIRQVARSRGRAINEQFF	TGTGCCAGCAGGCCTTTTATTCGTCAGGTAGCTCGCTCTAGAGGGAGGGCTATCAATGAGCAGTTCTTC
TRBJ2-1	NA	TRBV28	15	TRBD1	CASSLSGQGNNEQFF	TGTGCCAGCAGTCTCTCGGGACAGGGGAACAATGAGCAGTTCTTC
TRBJ1-6	NA	TRBV7-2	12	NA	CASSSRLSALHF	TGTGCCAGCAGCTCCAGGCTTTCTGCCCTCCACTTT
TRBJ2-3	NA	TRBV6-2/TRBV6-3	15	TRBD2	CASNSGGTSTDTQYF	TGTGCCAGTAATAGCGGGGGGACTAGCACAGATACGCAGTATTTT
TRBJ2-2	NA	TRBV20-1	13	NA	CSAGTSNTGELFF	TGCAGTGCGGGGACATCGAACACCGGGGAGCTGTTTTTT
TRBJ1-2	NA	TRBV7-2	13	NA	CASSPAGTGGYTF	TGTGCCAGCAGCCCCGCGGGCACAGGAGGCTACACCTTC
TRBJ1-6	few	TRBV28	16	NA	CASSLPDAANNSPLHF	TGTGCCAGCAGTTTACCCGACGCCGCCAATAATTCACCCCTCCACTTT
TRBJ2-5	NA	TRBV9	13	TRBD2	CASSSRLAETQYF	TGTGCCAGCAGCTCCCGACTAGCGGAGACCCAGTACTTC
TRBJ1-2	NA	TRBV27	15	NA	CASSLELGGAYGYTF	TGTGCCAGCAGTTTAGAATTAGGGGGGGCGTATGGCTACACCTTC
TRBJ2-7	NA	TRBV6-6	13	NA	CASSSQATYEQYF	TGTGCCAGCAGTTCGCAGGCCACCTACGAGCAGTACTTC
TRBJ2-7	NA	TRBV20-1	14	TRBD1	CSAFDRALSYEQYF	TGCAGTGCCTTTGACAGGGCCCTTTCCTACGAGCAGTACTTC
TRBJ1-5	NA	TRBV6-2/TRBV6-3	13	TRBD1	CASRGDSDQPQHF	TGTGCCAGCAGGGGGGACAGCGATCAGCCCCAGCATTTT
TRBJ1-6	NA	TRBV6-5	14	NA	CASSREVYNSPLHF	TGTGCCAGCTCCAGGGAAGTCTATAATTCACCCCTCCACTTT
TRBJ2-3	NA	TRBV5-5	16	TRBD2	CASSLYYGGGTDTQYF	TGTGCCAGCAGCTTATATTATGGCGGGGGAACAGATACGCAGTATTTT
TRBJ1-1	NA	TRBV25-1	15	NA	CASSASGGGNTEAFF	TGTGCCAGCAGTGCGTCGGGCGGGGGGAACACTGAAGCTTTCTTT
TRBJ1-4	NA	TRBV7-2	14	TRBD1	CASSLAGTAEKLFF	TGTGCCAGCAGCTTAGCCGGGACAGCCGAAAAACTGTTTTTT
TRBJ2-7	few	TRBV3-1	16	TRBD2	CASSQHRSGVRYEQYF	TGTGCCAGCAGCCAACACCGGAGCGGGGTACGCTACGAGCAGTACTTC
TRBJ2-4	NA	TRBV7-9	17	TRBD2	CASSGGTSGRAGNIQYF	TGTGCCAGCAGCGGCGGGACTAGCGGGAGGGCCGGGAACATTCAGTACTTC
TRBJ2-7	NA	TRBV6-2/TRBV6-3	12	NA	CASRTELYEQYF	TGTGCCAGCCGGACAGAACTCTACGAGCAGTACTTC